These 23 T cell receptor beta chains were sequenced from one sample in a study of graft-versus-host responses after intestinal transplantation. Their target antigens are unknown. Assay used: immunoSEQ multiplex PCR; TCRdb lists only in-frame clones, some missing. The table includes roughly 100,000 clones, about 90% detected once. The sample here was unstimulated CD4+ T cells sorted from spleen or lymph node cells, taken before intestinal transplant. These TCRs come from a human donor who received an intestinal transplant.

The V and J genes are TRBV6-5 and TRBJ2-7; possible D gene TRBD1, 5 bases. Looked up from germline, CDR1 is MNHEY and CDR2 is SVGAGI. The CDR3 loop spans 14 amino acids. The V gene lost 6 bases and the J gene lost 0 bases, with 12 bases spanning the gap. Here the CDR3 DNA reads TGTGCCAGCAGGCCAGACAGATACTCCTACGAGCAGTACTTC. Protein product: CASRPDRYSYEQYF.

This chain links TRBV14 with TRBJ2-7, with D possibly matching TRBD2 (5 bases). Germline V gene lookup returns CDR1 SGHDN and CDR2 FVKESK. Trimming shortened V by 4 bases and J by 3 bases, and 22 bases separated the two germline ends. This CDR3 has 17 residues. The CDR3 DNA reads as TGTGCCAGCAGCCCCCGAGGGCAAGGGCTAGTAAGCTACGAGCAGTACTTC. Amino acids: CASSPRGQGLVSYEQYF.

The chain uses TRBV9 and TRBJ2-1; weak D call: TRBD2 (6 bases). The germline gives CDR1 SGDLS, CDR2 YYNGEE. There are 16 residues in the CDR3. V shed 6 bases and J shed 3 bases, with 19 bases lying between them. This chain's CDR3 is CASTPGFLRGYNEQFF. The CDR3 region has the DNA TGTGCCAGCACGCCCGGCTTCTTGCGGGGCTACAATGAGCAGTTCTTC.

V gene TRBV6-6 combines with J gene TRBJ1-5; D might be TRBD1 (5 bases). CDR3 length: 13 amino acids. Germline CDR1 reads MNHNY; CDR2 reads SVGAGI (reference sequence). Trimming stripped 8 bases from V and 7 bases from J, with 15 bases between. The CDR3 DNA reads as TGTGCCAGCCGGGGGGGGAGGGAGCAGCCCCAGCATTTT. As protein: CASRGGREQPQHF.

The V call is TRBV12-5, the J call TRBJ2-1; D gene ambiguous. V was shortened by 1 base and J by 2 bases, with 9 bases between the two germline ends. The CDR3 is 15 amino acids. The V gene's germline CDR1 is LGHNT and CDR2 FRNRAP. The DNA for the CDR3 is TGTGCTAGTGGTTTGGATGGTAGGGCCTACAATGAGCAGTTCTTC. Translation: CASGLDGRAYNEQFF.

The gene calls are TRBV11-1 and TRBJ2-1, with 12 bases lining up with TRBD2. The ends lost 11 bases at V and 5 bases at J; junction bases unmatched: 10. From germline, CDR1 is SGHAT and CDR2 FQDESV (reference sequence). CDR3 length: 15 residues. The CDR3 sequence is CASLQGLAGNNEQFF. CDR3 coding DNA: TGTGCCTCACTACAGGGACTAGCGGGTAACAATGAGCAGTTCTTC.

The chain carries TRBV5-4 and TRBJ2-3; 8 positions agree with TRBD2. The ends lost 4 bases at V and 2 bases at J; junction bases unmatched: 6. The CDR3 runs to 15 residues. CDR1 and CDR2 (germline): SGHNT, YYREEE (reference sequence). The CDR3 protein is CASSNKAGVTDTQYF. The CDR3 coding sequence is TGTGCCAGCAGCAACAAAGCGGGGGTCACAGATACGCAGTATTTT.

The rearrangement uses TRBV5-1 and TRBJ2-3; D is possibly TRBD2 (5 bases). Germline V gene data show CDR1 as SGHRS and CDR2 as YFSETQ. V gave up 1 base and J gave up 0 bases, with 6 bases separating them. The CDR3 loop spans 14 amino acids. CDR3 nucleotide sequence: TGCGCCAGCAGCTTGTGGACTAGCACAGATACGCAGTATTTT. Protein sequence: CASSLWTSTDTQYF. Using reference TRBV5-1 and TRBJ2-3 for the parts outside the CDR3, the full variable domain is KAGVTQTPRYLIKTRGQQVTLSCSPISGHRSVSWYQQTPGQGLQFLFEYFSETQRNKGNFPGRFSGRQFSNSRSEMNVSTLELGDSALYLCASSLWTSTDTQYFGPGTRLTVL.

This clone came up once. The chain recombines TRBV5-1 with TRBJ1-1; D is perhaps TRBD1 (6 bases). The V and J ends lost 2 bases and 4 bases respectively, with 12 bases between them. Germline V CDR1 and CDR2: SGHRS, YFSETQ. This CDR3 region has 14 residues. DNA of the CDR3: TGCGCCAGCAGCTTTGGGGGCGCGAGCACTGAAGCTTTCTTT. Translating gives CASSFGGASTEAFF.

The chain uses TRBV5-1 and TRBJ2-3; TRBD2 matches at 10 bases. V shed 1 base, J shed 5 bases, and the junction held 10 bases outside the gene matches. CDR1 is SGHRS, CDR2 YFSETQ, per germline. The CDR3 has 17 residues. This chain's CDR3 is CASSLWGLAGEGDTQYF. The CDR3 nucleotides are TGCGCCAGCAGCTTGTGGGGCCTAGCGGGAGAGGGAGATACGCAGTATTTT.

This chain connects TRBV5-4 to TRBJ2-7, with 12 positions matching TRBD2. Germline CDR1 SGHNT, CDR2 YYREEE (reference sequence). V was pared by 7 bases and J by 10 bases, with 18 bases of the junction left unmatched. This CDR3 has 16 amino acids. The CDR3 sequence is CASHGDPTSGSGLQYF. CDR3 sequence (DNA): TGTGCCAGCCACGGGGATCCGACTAGCGGGAGCGGGTTACAGTACTTC.

The chain links TRBV7-3 to TRBJ2-3; the D is unclear. Trimming took off 0 bases at V and 0 bases at J, with 10 bases between the two ends. CDR1 is SGHTA, CDR2 FQGTGA, per germline. The CDR3 totals 16 residues. The CDR3 sequence: CASSLTYISSTDTQYF. The CDR3 coding sequence is TGTGCCAGCAGCTTAACGTACATCTCTAGCACAGATACGCAGTATTTT.

CDR3 DNA sequence: TGCGCCAGCAGCCCAAGCGGGAGTCCTTACGAGCAGTACTTC. It codes for CASSPSGSPYEQYF. This rearrangement joins TRBV4-1 to TRBJ2-7; TRBD2 matches at 8 bases. CDR1 is MGHRA, CDR2 YSYEKL, per germline. V was pared by 4 bases and J by 4 bases, with 6 bases of the junction left unmatched. This CDR3 contains 14 residues.

The chain links TRBV27 to TRBJ2-1; 7 nucleotides align to TRBD2. V lost 4 bases to trimming and J lost 0 bases; unmatched junction nucleotides: 6. Germline V gene data show CDR1 as MNHEY and CDR2 as SMNVEV (reference sequence). The CDR3 runs to 16 residues. The chain's CDR3 is CASSSYGRSSYNEQFF. In DNA, the CDR3 is TGTGCCAGCAGTTCCTACGGGAGGAGCTCCTACAATGAGCAGTTCTTC.

This rearrangement joins TRBV4-1 to TRBJ2-1; D ambiguous. Germline V gene data show CDR1 as MGHRA and CDR2 as YSYEKL. V was clipped by 11 bases and J by 4 bases, with 6 bases between them. This CDR3 region has 10 residues. The CDR3 nucleotides read TGCGCCCCGGCTTACAATGAGCAGTTCTTC. It encodes CAPAYNEQFF.

The chain is built from TRBV4-1 and TRBJ2-3, with TRBD2 matching over 9 bases. CDR1 and CDR2 (germline): MGHRA, YSYEKL. J gave up 2 bases and V 2 bases, and 8 bases lay outside the gene matches. The CDR3 length is 17 residues. The DNA of the CDR3 is TGCGCCAGCAGCCAACCCAGTAGCGGGAGTACCACAGATACGCAGTATTTT. Protein product: CASSQPSSGSTTDTQYF.

V usage is TRBV6-5 and J usage is TRBJ1-2, with D perhaps matching TRBD1 (6 bases). The CDR3 is 14 residues long. V gave up 5 bases and J gave up 4 bases, with 14 bases separating them. CDR1 MNHEY and CDR2 SVGAGI come from the germline V gene. CDR3 nucleotides: TGTGCCAGCAGTACATCAGGGGCCATCTATGGCTACACCTTC. Protein: CASSTSGAIYGYTF.

This clone was seen only once. The chain has TRBV6-4 and TRBJ1-3; 9 bases map to TRBD1. V lost 2 bases to trimming and J lost 0 bases; unmatched junction nucleotides: 5. This CDR3 spans 17 amino acids. Per germline, CDR1 MRHNA and CDR2 SNTAGT. Written as DNA, the CDR3 is TGTGCCAGCAGTGACGGACAGGGGAGCCTCTCTGGAAACACCATATATTTT. Protein: CASSDGQGSLSGNTIYF.

This clone has more than one count but fewer than ten. This chain joins TRBV6-1 and TRBJ1-3; D gene ambiguous. This CDR3 contains 14 residues. Germline values: CDR1 MNHNS, CDR2 SASEGT. V was trimmed by 1 base and J by 8 bases, leaving 12 bases between them. The CDR3 bases are TGTGCCAGCAGTGAAGGGCCAGTGGCATACACCATATATTTT. It codes for CASSEGPVAYTIYF.

This sequence joins TRBV15 and TRBJ2-3; 11 bases align to TRBD2. Unmatched junction bases numbered 1, after V lost 1 base and J lost 1 base. The length of the CDR3 is 16 residues. In germline, CDR1 is LNHNV, CDR2 YYDKDF (reference sequence). In DNA form, the CDR3 reads TGTGCCACCAGCAGAGGGGGACTAGCGGGCACAGATACGCAGTATTTT. Amino acids: CATSRGGLAGTDTQYF.

The chain has TRBV6-5 and TRBJ2-5; D is unresolved. The CDR3 length is 12 residues. With 7 bases removed from V and 5 bases from J, the gap between germline ends came to 11 bases. The germline V gene encodes CDR1 MNHEY and CDR2 SVGAGI. CDR3 nucleotides: TGTGCCAGCATATCTCAAACTGAGACCCAGTACTTC. Protein sequence: CASISQTETQYF.

Remarks on this clone: Other DNA sequences in the sample encode the same CDR3. The chain joins TRBV5-1 to TRBJ1-1; D is perhaps TRBD1 (5 bases). Germline loops: CDR1 SGHRS, CDR2 YFSETQ. The ends were cut back, 3 bases at V and 5 bases at J, with 11 bases in the middle. CDR3 length: 13 residues. The CDR3 loop reads CASSSSRGTEAFF. In DNA, the CDR3 is TGCGCCAGCAGCTCTTCGAGGGGTACTGAAGCTTTCTTT.

The CDR3 is CASSFGRANSPLHF. CDR3 coding DNA: TGTGCCAGCAGTTTCGGCAGGGCTAATTCACCCCTCCACTTT. The J gene is TRBJ1-6, the V gene TRBV6-6; the D gene is possibly TRBD1 (5 bases). The CDR3 covers 14 residues. V was clipped by 4 bases and J by 6 bases, with 10 bases between them. CDR1 is MNHNY and CDR2 is SVGAGI in the germline V gene (reference sequence).